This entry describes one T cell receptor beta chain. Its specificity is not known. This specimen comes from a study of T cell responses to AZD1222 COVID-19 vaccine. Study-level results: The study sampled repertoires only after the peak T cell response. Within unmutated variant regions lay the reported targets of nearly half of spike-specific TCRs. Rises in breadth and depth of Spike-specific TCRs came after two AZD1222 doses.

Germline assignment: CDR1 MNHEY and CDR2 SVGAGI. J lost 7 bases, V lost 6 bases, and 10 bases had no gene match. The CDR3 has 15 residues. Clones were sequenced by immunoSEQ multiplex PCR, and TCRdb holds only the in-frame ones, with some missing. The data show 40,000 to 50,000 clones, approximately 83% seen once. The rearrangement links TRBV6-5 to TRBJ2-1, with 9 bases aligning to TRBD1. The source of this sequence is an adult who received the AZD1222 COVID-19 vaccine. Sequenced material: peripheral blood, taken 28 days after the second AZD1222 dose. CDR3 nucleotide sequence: TGTGCCAGCAGCCCCTCCGGGACAGGGAGGAATGAGCAGTTCTTC. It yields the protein CASSPSGTGRNEQFF.